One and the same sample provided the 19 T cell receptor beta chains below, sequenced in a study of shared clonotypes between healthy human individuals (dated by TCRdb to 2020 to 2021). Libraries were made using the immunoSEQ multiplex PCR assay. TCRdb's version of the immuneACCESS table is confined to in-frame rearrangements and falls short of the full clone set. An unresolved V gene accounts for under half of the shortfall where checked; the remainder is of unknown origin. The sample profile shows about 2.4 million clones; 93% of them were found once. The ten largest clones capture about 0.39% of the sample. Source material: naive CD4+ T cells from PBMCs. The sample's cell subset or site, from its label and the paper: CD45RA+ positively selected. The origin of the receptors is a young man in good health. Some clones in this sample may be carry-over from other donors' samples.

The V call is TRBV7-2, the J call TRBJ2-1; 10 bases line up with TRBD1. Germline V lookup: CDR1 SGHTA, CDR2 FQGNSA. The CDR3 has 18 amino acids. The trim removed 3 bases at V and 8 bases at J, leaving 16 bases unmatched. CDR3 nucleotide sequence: TGTGCCAGCAGCTTGGTAGGGGTCCGGGACAGGGGTTTTGATGAGCAGTTCTTC. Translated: CASSLVGVRDRGFDEQFF.

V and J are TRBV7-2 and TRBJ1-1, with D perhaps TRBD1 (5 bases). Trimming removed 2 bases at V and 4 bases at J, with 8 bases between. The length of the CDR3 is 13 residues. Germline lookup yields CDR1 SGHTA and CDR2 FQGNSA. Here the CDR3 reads CASSLWGGTEAFF. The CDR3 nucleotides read TGTGCCAGCAGCTTATGGGGGGGCACTGAAGCTTTCTTT. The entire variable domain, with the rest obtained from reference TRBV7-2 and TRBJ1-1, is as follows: GAGVSQSPSNKVTEKGKDVELRCDPISGHTALYWYRQSLGQGLEFLIYFQGNSAPDKSGLPSDRFSAERTGGSVSTLTIQRTQQEDSAVYLCASSLWGGTEAFFGQGTRLTVV.

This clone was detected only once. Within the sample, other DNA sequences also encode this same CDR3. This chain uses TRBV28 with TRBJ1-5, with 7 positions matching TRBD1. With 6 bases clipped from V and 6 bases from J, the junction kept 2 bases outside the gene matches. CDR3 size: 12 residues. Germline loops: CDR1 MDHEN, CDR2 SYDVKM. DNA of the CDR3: TGTGCCAGCAGGTCAGGGGGTCAGCCCCAGCATTTT. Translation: CASRSGGQPQHF.

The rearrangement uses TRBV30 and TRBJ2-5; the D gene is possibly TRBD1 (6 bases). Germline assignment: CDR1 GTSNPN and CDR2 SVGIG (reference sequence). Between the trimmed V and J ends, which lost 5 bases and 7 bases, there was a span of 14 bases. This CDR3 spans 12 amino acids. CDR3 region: CAWGGASGTQYF. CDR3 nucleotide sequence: TGTGCCTGGGGGGGCGCGTCGGGGACCCAGTACTTC.

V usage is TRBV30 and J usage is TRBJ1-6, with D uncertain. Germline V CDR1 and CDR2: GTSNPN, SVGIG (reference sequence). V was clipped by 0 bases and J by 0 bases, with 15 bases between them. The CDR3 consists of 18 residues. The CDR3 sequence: CAWSVYFSGSSYNSPLHF. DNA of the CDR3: TGTGCCTGGAGTGTATACTTTTCCGGGAGCTCCTATAATTCACCCCTCCACTTT.

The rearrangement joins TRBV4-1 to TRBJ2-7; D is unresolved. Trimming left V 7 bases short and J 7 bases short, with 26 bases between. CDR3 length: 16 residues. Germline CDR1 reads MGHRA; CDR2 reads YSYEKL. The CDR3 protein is CASTYNDQTPNPEQYF. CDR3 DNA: TGCGCCAGCACCTATAACGATCAGACCCCGAACCCGGAGCAGTACTTC.

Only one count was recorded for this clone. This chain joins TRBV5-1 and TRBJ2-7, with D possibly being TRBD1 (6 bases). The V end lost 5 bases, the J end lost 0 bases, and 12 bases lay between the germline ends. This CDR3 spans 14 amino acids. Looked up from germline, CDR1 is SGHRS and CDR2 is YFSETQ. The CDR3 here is CASRLTGNSYEQYF. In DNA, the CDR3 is TGCGCCAGCAGGCTGACAGGAAACTCCTACGAGCAGTACTTC.

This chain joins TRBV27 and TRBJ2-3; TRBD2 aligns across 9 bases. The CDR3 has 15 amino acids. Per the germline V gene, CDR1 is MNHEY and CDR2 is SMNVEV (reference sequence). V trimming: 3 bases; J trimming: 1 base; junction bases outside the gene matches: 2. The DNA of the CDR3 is TGTGCCAGCAGTTTTGAGCGGGAGGGCACAGATACGCAGTATTTT. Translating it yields CASSFEREGTDTQYF.

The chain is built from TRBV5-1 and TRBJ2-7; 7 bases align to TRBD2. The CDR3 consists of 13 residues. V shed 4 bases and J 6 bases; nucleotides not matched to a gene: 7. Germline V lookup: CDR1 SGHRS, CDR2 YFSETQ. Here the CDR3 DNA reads TGCGCCAGCAGCGTGGGAGGGCCGTCCGAGCAGTACTTC. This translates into CASSVGGPSEQYF.

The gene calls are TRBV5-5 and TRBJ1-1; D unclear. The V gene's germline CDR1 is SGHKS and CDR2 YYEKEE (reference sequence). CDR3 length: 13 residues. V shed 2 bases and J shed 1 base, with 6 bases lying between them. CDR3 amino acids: CASSFRWNTEAFF. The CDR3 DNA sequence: TGTGCCAGCAGCTTTAGGTGGAACACTGAAGCTTTCTTT.

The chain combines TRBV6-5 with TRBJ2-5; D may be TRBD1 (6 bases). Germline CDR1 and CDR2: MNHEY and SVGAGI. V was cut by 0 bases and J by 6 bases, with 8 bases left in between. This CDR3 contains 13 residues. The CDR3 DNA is TGTGCCAGCAGTTACTCCAGGGGCAAGACCCAGTACTTC. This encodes CASSYSRGKTQYF.

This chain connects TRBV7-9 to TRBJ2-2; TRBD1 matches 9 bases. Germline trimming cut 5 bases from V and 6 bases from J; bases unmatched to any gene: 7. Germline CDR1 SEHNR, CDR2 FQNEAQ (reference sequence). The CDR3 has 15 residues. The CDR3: CASSVGDRAAGELFF. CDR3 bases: TGTGCCAGCAGCGTGGGGGACAGGGCGGCCGGGGAGCTGTTTTTT.

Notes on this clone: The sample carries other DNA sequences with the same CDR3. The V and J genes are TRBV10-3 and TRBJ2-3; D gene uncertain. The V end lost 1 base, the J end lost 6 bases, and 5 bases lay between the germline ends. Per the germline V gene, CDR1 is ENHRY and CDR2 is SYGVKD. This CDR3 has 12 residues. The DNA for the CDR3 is TGTGCCATCAGTGAGTTCCGCGATACGCAGTATTTT. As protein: CAISEFRDTQYF.

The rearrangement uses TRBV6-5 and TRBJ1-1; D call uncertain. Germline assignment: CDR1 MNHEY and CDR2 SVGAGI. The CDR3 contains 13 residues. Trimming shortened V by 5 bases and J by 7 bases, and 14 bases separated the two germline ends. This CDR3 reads CASSAQNFYEAFF. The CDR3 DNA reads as TGTGCCAGCAGTGCACAGAACTTCTATGAAGCTTTCTTT.

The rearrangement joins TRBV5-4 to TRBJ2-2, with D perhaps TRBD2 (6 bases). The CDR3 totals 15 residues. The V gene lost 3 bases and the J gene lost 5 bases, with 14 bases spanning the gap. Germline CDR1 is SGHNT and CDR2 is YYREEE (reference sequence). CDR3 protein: CASSWGLSGTGELFF. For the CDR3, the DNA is TGTGCCAGCAGCTGGGGACTGTCGGGGACCGGGGAGCTGTTTTTT.

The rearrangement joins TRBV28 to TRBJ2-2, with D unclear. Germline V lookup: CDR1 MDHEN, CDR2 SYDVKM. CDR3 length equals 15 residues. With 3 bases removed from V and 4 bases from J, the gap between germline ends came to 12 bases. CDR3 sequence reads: CASSFRMRGTGELFF. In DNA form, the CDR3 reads TGTGCCAGCAGTTTCAGGATGCGAGGCACCGGGGAGCTGTTTTTT.

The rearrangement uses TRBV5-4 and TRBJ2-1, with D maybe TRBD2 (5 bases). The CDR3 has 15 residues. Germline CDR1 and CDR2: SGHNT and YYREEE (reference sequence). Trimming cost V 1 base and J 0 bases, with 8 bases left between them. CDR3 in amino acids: CASSLTAGSYNEQFF. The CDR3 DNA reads TGTGCCAGCAGCTTGACCGCGGGCTCCTACAATGAGCAGTTCTTC.

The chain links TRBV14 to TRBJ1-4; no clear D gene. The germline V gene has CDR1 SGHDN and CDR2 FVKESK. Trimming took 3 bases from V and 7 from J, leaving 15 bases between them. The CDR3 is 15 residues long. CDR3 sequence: CASSQHGLYGEKLFF. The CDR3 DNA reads TGTGCCAGCAGCCAGCATGGGTTGTACGGTGAAAAACTGTTTTTT.

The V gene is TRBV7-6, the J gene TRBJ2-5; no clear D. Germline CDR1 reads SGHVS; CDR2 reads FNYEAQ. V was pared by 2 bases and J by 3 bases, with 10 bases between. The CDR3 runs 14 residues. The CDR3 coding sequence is TGTGCCAGCAGCTTAATAGTAGGGAAAGAGACCCAGTACTTC. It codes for CASSLIVGKETQYF.